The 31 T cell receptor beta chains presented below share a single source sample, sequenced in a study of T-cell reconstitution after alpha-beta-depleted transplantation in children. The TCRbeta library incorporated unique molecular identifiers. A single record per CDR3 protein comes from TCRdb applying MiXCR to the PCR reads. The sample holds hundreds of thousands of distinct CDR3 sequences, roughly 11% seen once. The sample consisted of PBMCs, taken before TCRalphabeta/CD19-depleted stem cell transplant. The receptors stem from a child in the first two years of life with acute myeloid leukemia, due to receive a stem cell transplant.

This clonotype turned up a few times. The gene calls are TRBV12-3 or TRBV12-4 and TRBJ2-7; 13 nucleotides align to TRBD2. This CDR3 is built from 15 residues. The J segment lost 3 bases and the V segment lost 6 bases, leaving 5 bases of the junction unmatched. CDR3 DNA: TGTGCCAGCAGAAAAGGACTAGCGGGGGACTACGAGCAGTACTTC. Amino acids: CASRKGLAGDYEQYF.

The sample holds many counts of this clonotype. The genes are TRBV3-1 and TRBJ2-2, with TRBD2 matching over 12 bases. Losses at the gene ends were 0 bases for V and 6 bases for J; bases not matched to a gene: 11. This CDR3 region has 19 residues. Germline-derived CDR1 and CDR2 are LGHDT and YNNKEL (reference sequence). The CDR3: CASSQDRGFGLAGPGELFF. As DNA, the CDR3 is TGTGCCAGCAGCCAAGATCGAGGGTTTGGACTAGCGGGACCCGGGGAGCTGTTTTTT.

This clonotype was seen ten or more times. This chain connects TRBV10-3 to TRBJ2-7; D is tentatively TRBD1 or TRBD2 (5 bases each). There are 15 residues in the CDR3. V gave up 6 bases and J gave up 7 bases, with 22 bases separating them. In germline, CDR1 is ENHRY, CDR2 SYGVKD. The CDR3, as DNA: TGTGCCATCAGCCAAGCTGAAGTCCTTTGGGGGGAGCAGTACTTC. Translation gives CAISQAEVLWGEQYF.

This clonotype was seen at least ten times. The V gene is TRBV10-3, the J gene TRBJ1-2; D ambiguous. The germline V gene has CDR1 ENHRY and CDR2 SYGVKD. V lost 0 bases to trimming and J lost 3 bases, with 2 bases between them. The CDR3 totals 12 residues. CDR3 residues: CAISESDYGYTF. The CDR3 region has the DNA TGTGCCATCAGTGAGTCGGACTATGGCTACACCTTC.

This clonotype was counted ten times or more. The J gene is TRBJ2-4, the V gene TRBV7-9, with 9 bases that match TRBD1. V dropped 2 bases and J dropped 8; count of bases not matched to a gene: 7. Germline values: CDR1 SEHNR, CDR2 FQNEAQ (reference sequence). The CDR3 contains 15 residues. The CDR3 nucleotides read TGTGCCAGCAGCTTACGACAGGGGGAACGAGACATTCAGTACTTC. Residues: CASSLRQGERDIQYF.

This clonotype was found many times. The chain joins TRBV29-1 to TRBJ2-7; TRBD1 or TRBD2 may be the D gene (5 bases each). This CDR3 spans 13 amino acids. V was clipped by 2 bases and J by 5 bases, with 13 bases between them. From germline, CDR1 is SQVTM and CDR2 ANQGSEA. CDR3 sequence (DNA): TGCAGCGTTGAAAGGCGGCAGGGAGACGAGCAGTACTTC. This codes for CSVERRQGDEQYF.

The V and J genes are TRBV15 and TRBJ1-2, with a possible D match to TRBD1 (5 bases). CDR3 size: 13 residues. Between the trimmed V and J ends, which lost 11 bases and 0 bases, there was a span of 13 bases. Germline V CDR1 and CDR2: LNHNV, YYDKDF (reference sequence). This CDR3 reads CAVSGGTNYGYTF. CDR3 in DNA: TGTGCCGTCAGCGGGGGTACTAACTATGGCTACACCTTC. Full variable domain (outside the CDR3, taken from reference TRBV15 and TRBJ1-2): DAMVIQNPRYQVTQFGKPVTLSCSQTLNHNVMYWYQQKSSQAPKLLFHYYDKDFNNEADTPDNFQSRRPNTSFCFLDIRSPGLGDTAMYLCAVSGGTNYGYTFGSGTRLTVV.

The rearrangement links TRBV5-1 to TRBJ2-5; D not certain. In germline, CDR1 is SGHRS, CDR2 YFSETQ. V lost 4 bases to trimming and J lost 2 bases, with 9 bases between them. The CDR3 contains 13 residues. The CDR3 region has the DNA TGCGCCAGCAGCCTAATTCATCAAGAGACCCAGTACTTC. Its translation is CASSLIHQETQYF.

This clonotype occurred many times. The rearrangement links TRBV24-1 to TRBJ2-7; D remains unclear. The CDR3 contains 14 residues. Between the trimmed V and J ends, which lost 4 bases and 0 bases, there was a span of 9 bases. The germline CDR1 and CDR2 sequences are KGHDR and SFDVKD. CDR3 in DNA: TGTGCCACCAGTGACCCAAACCGCTCCTACGAGCAGTACTTC. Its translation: CATSDPNRSYEQYF.

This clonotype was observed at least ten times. CDR3 coding DNA: TGTGCCAGCATATCGACGGGGGGGTCGAGGAGAACTGAAGCTTTCTTT. Translation: CASISTGGSRRTEAFF. This rearrangement joins TRBV27 to TRBJ1-1; D may be TRBD1 (5 bases). CDR1 is MNHEY, CDR2 SMNVEV, per germline (reference sequence). Between the trimmed V and J ends, which lost 7 bases and 5 bases, there was a span of 23 bases. This CDR3 is 16 amino acids long.

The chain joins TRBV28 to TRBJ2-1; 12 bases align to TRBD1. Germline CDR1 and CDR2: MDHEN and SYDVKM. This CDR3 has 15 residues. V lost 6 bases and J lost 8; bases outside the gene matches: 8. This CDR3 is CASSDTGTGGDEQFF. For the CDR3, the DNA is TGTGCCAGCAGCGATACCGGGACAGGGGGCGATGAGCAGTTCTTC.

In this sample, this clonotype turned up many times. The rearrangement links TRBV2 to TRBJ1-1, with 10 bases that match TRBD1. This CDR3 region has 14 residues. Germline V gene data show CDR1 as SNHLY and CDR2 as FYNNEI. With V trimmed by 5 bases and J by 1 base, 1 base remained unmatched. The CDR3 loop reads CASSRTGGNTEAFF. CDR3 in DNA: TGTGCCAGCAGTCGGACAGGGGGGAACACTGAAGCTTTCTTT.

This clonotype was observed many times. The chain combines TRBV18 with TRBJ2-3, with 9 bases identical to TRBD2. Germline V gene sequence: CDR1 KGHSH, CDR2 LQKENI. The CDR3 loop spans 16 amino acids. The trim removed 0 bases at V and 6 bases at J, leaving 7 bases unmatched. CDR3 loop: CASSPPGLAVYDTQYF. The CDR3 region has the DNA TGTGCCAGCTCACCACCGGGACTAGCTGTCTATGATACGCAGTATTTT.

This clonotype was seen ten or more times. CDR3 nucleotides: TGCAGCGTTACCGTGGACAGGGTGGAAGGCTACACCTTC. It translates to CSVTVDRVEGYTF. The chain combines TRBV29-1 with TRBJ1-2, with 8 bases matching TRBD1. Germline values: CDR1 SQVTM, CDR2 ANQGSEA. V lost 5 bases to trimming and J lost 8 bases; unmatched junction nucleotides: 10. CDR3 length: 13 amino acids. The entire variable domain, with the rest obtained from reference TRBV29-1 and TRBJ1-2, is as follows: SAVISQKPSRDICQRGTSLTIQCQVDSQVTMMFWYRQQPGQSLTLIATANQGSEATYESGFVIDKFPISRPNLTFSTLTVSNMSPEDSSIYLCSVTVDRVEGYTFGSGTRLTVV.

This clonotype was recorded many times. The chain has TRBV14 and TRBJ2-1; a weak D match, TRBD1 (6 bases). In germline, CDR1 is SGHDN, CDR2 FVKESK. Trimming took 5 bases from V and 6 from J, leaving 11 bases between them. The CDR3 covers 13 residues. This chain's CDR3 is CASSSQGFNEQFF. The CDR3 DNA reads TGTGCCAGCAGCTCACAGGGCTTCAATGAGCAGTTCTTC.

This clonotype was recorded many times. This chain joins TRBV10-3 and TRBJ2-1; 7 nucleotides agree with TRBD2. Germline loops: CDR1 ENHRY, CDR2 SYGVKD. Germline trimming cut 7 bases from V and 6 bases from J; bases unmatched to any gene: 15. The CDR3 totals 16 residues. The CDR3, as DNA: TGTGCCATCACCTCCCAAGCAGGAGCGGGAAGCAATGAGCAGTTCTTC. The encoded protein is CAITSQAGAGSNEQFF.

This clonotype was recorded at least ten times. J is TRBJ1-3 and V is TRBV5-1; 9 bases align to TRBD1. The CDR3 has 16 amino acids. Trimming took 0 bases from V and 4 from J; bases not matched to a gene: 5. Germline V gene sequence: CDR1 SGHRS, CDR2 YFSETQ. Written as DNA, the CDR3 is TGCGCCAGCAGCTTGGAGGCCGGGACAGGGGGAAACACCATATATTTT. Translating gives CASSLEAGTGGNTIYF.

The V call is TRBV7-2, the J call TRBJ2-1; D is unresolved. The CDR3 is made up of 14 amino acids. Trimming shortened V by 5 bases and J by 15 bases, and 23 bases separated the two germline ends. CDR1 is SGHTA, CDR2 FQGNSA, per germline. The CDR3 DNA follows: TGTGCCAGCAGCCTCGGGCCAGCTTCCCCCGAAGTGTTCTTC. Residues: CASSLGPASPEVFF.

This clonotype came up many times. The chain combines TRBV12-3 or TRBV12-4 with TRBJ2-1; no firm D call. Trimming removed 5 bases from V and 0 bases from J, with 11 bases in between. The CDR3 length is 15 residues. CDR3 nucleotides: TGTGCCAGCAGTCCCCCGCGTTCCTCCTACAATGAGCAGTTCTTC. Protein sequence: CASSPPRSSYNEQFF.

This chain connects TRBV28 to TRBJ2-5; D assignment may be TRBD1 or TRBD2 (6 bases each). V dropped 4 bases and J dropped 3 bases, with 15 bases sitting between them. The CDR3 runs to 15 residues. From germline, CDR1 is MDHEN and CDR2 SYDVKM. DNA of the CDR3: TGTGCCAGCAGTTCCGGAGGGGGGCTAAAAGAGACCCAGTACTTC. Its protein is CASSSGGGLKETQYF.

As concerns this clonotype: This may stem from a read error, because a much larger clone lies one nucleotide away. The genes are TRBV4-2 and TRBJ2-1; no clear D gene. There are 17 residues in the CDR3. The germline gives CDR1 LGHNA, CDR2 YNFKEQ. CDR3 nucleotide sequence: TGTGCCAGCAGCCAAGGGGAAGGCGTTAGCTCCTACAATGGGCAGTTCTTC. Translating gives CASSQGEGVSSYNGQFF.

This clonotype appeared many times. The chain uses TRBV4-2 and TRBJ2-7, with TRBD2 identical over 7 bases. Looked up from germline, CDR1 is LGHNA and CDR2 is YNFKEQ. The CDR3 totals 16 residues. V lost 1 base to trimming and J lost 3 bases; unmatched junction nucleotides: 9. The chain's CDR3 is CASSQGFASGNYEQYF. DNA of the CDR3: TGTGCCAGCAGCCAAGGGTTCGCTAGCGGCAACTACGAGCAGTACTTC.

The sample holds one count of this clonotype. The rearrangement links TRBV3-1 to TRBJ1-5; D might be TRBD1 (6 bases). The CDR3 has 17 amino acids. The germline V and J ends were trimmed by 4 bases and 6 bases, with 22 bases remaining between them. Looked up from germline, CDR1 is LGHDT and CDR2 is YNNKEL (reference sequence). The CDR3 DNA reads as TGTGCCAGCAGCCGATACCCATATACGGGGGGGCCTCAGCCCCAGCATTTT. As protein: CASSRYPYTGGPQPQHF.

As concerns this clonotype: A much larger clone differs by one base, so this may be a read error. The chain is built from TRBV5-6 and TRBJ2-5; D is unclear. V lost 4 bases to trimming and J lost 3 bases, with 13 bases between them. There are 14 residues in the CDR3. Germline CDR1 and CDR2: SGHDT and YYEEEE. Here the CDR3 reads CASSPLGCEETQYF. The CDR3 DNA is TGTGCCAGCAGCCCACTCGGGTGTGAAGAGACCCAGTACTTC.

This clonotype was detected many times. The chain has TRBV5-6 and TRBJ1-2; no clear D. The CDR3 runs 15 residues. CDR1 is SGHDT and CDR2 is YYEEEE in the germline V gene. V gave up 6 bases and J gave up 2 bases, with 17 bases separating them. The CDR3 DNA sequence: TGTGCCAGCACGCTTCCGTATACTTCAAACTATGGCTACACCTTC. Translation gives CASTLPYTSNYGYTF.

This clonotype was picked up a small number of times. CDR3 nucleotide sequence: TGTGCCAGCAGCTTTAGTGGAGGGGCCGAGCAGTACTTC. Translating it yields CASSFSGGAEQYF. The chain has TRBV7-6 and TRBJ2-7; TRBD2 is a possible D gene (6 bases). The CDR3 extends over 13 amino acids. Germline CDR1 and CDR2: SGHVS and FNYEAQ. V was clipped by 3 bases and J by 6 bases, with 12 bases between them.

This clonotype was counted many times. CDR3 sequence (DNA): TGTGCCAGTAGTGGCCGGGGGTTCGAATCAGATACGCAGTATTTT. Protein: CASSGRGFESDTQYF. This sequence joins TRBV19 and TRBJ2-3, with TRBD2 as a possible D gene (6 bases). Deletions cut 5 bases from V and 4 bases from J, with 16 bases between. Germline V lookup: CDR1 LNHDA, CDR2 SQIVND (reference sequence). The CDR3 spans 15 residues.

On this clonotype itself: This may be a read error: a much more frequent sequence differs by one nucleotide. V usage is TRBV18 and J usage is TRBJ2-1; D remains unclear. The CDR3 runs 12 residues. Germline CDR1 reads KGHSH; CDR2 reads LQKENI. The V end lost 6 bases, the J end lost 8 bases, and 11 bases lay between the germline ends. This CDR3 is CASSRAEHEQFF. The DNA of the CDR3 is TGTGCCAGCTCCCGGGCTGAGCATGAGCAGTTCTTC.

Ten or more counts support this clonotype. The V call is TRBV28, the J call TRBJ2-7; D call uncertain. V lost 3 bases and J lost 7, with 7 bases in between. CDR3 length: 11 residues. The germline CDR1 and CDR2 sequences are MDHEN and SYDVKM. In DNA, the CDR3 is TGTGCCAGCAGTTTGGCCTCGGAGCAGTACTTC. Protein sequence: CASSLASEQYF.

The CDR3 here is CASSPFDSNQPQHF. The DNA for the CDR3 is TGTGCCAGCAGCCCCTTTGATAGCAATCAGCCCCAGCATTTT. The chain links TRBV7-2 to TRBJ1-5; D unresolved. With 5 bases removed from V and 0 bases from J, the gap between germline ends came to 8 bases. Germline V CDR1 and CDR2: SGHTA, FQGNSA. The CDR3 extends over 14 amino acids. Supplemented by reference TRBV7-2 and TRBJ1-5, the full variable domain reads GAGVSQSPSNKVTEKGKDVELRCDPISGHTALYWYRQSLGQGLEFLIYFQGNSAPDKSGLPSDRFSAERTGGSVSTLTIQRTQQEDSAVYLCASSPFDSNQPQHFGDGTRLSIL.

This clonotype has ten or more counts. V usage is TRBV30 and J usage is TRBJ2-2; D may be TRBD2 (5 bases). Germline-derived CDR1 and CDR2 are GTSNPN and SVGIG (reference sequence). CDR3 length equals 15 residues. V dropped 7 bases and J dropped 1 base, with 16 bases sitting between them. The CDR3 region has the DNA TGTGCCTCCTGGTGGCGGGTGGGGAACACCGGGGAGCTGTTTTTT. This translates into CASWWRVGNTGELFF.